This TCR beta chain was sequenced for a study of shared clonotypes between healthy human individuals. The assay used deep level. Genomic DNA belonging to each subset was distributed in equal measure over several immunoSEQ plates. The protocol was immunoSEQ multiplex PCR, while the TCRdb copy is restricted to in-frame clones and leaves out a portion. The sample has about 2 million clones, 85% to 95% seen once. This CDR3 has 16 amino acids. V trimming: 1 base; J trimming: 6 bases; junction bases outside the gene matches: 6. Germline V gene lookup returns CDR1 SEHNR and CDR2 FQNEAQ (reference sequence). Positively selected for CCR7, the CD45RO-negative cells used as naive CD8 cells excluded terminally differentiated effector memory CD45RA+ cells. Each of the donors was a healthy adult who was HIV-negative and had not had a recent acute infection or vaccination.

The rearrangement uses TRBV7-9 and TRBJ2-3; TRBD2 agrees at 11 bases. Sequencing was done on a sample of naive CD8+ T cells sorted from blood. This receptor was obtained from a man between 18 and 35 years old in good health. CDR3 amino acids: CASSLDFSGGADTQYF. The CDR3 DNA sequence: TGTGCCAGCAGCTTAGATTTTAGCGGGGGGGCCGATACGCAGTATTTT. Based on the CDR3 plus reference TRBV7-9 and TRBJ2-3, the full variable domain is DTGVSQNPRHKITKRGQNVTFRCDPISEHNRLYWYRQTLGQGPEFLTYFQNEAQLEKSRLLSDRFSAERPKGSFSTLEIQRTEQGDSAMYLCASSLDFSGGADTQYFGPGTRLTVL.